What follows are 7 T cell receptor beta chains derived from one specimen sequenced in a study of blood T cell repertoires in COVID-19. Sequencing used immunoSEQ multiplex PCR; TCRdb keeps in-frame clones, though not all of them. In the table there are 160,000 or so clones, approximately 80% of which are singletons. Sequenced material: peripheral blood. These receptors were taken from a man between 60 and 75 years old with acute or convalescent COVID-19.

There are a few counts of this clone. V usage is TRBV7-6 and J usage is TRBJ1-4; the match to TRBD1 covers 9 bases. V lost 2 bases and J lost 7; bases outside the gene matches: 8. This CDR3 is 16 amino acids long. In germline, CDR1 is SGHVS, CDR2 FNYEAQ. As DNA, the CDR3 is TGTGCCAGCAGCTTACAAACAGGGGGCGTTCGTGAAAAACTGTTTTTT. Protein: CASSLQTGGVREKLFF. The full variable domain, completed using reference TRBV7-6 and TRBJ1-4, is GAGVSQSPRYKVTKRGQDVALRCDPISGHVSLYWYRQALGQGPEFLTYFNYEAQQDKSGLPNDRFSAERPEGSISTLTIQRTEQRDSAMYRCASSLQTGGVREKLFFGSGTQLSVL.

The V gene is TRBV2, the J gene TRBJ1-5, with 9 bases that match TRBD1. Looked up from germline, CDR1 is SNHLY and CDR2 is FYNNEI. J was trimmed by 6 bases and V by 9 bases; bases with no gene match: 6. The CDR3 runs to 13 residues. The CDR3 DNA follows: TGTGCCAGTCGACAGGGGGAGACTCAGCCCCAGCATTTT. Translating gives CASRQGETQPQHF.

On this clone itself: The same CDR3 is also encoded by other DNA sequences in this sample. The V call is TRBV18, the J call TRBJ2-1; tentative D call: TRBD1 (5 bases). Germline loops: CDR1 KGHSH, CDR2 LQKENI. V dropped 0 bases and J dropped 0 bases, with 6 bases sitting between them. This CDR3 region has 15 residues. CDR3 coding DNA: TGTGCCAGCTCACCACCGCAGGGCTCCTACAATGAGCAGTTCTTC. Translated, it gives CASSPPQGSYNEQFF. Together with reference TRBV18 and TRBJ2-1, the CDR3 gives the full variable domain: NAGVMQNPRHLVRRRGQEARLRCSPMKGHSHVYWYRQLPEEGLKFMVYLQKENIIDESGMPKERFSAEFPKEGPSILRIQQVVRGDSAAYFCASSPPQGSYNEQFFGPGTRLTVL.

The J gene is TRBJ1-2, the V gene TRBV4-2; no firm D call. In germline, CDR1 is LGHNA, CDR2 YNFKEQ. V was shortened by 0 bases and J by 8 bases, with 19 bases between the two germline ends. The CDR3 is made up of 16 amino acids. Written as DNA, the CDR3 is TGTGCCAGCAGCCAAGAGTCGGGGAATCTACGCTTAGGCTACACCTTC. Its translation: CASSQESGNLRLGYTF.

The rearrangement links TRBV6-2 or TRBV6-3 to TRBJ2-3; D is unresolved. CDR3 length: 17 amino acids. In germline, CDR1 is MNHEY, CDR2 SVGEGT. Trimming stripped 5 bases from V and 3 bases from J, with 21 bases between. The CDR3 sequence is CASSPNGLVDGTDTQYF. CDR3 DNA sequence: TGTGCCAGCAGTCCCAACGGTCTGGTCGACGGGACAGATACGCAGTATTTT.

V is TRBV6-5 and J is TRBJ1-2, with D perhaps TRBD1 (6 bases). The V gene's germline CDR1 is MNHEY and CDR2 SVGAGI. V was trimmed by 7 bases and J by 3 bases, leaving 18 bases between them. CDR3 length: 15 amino acids. DNA of the CDR3: TGTGCCAGCACCCTACGGAGGACAGCGGACTATGGCTACACCTTC. It is translated as CASTLRRTADYGYTF.

The rearrangement joins TRBV18 to TRBJ2-2, with unresolved D. This CDR3 spans 13 amino acids. Trimming cost V 3 bases and J 7 bases, with 9 bases left between them. Looked up from germline, CDR1 is KGHSH and CDR2 is LQKENI. CDR3 in DNA: TGTGCCAGCTCACCCCTGGGCATCGGGGAGCTGTTTTTT. Its translation is CASSPLGIGELFF.